One sample yielded the 21 T cell receptor beta chains listed below, sequenced in a study of T-cell reconstitution after alpha-beta-depleted transplantation in children. Researchers prepared the TCRbeta library using unique molecular identifiers, the study reports. In TCRdb, the PCR reads were re-called with MiXCR into one record per CDR3 protein. The data hold about 180,000 distinct CDR3 sequences, with over 8.5% observed a single time. The starting material was PBMCs, obtained before TCRalphabeta/CD19-depleted stem cell transplant. The receptors originated from a boy aged 2-9 years with acute myeloid leukemia, due to receive a stem cell transplant.

This clonotype was recorded many times. The chain uses TRBV12-3 or TRBV12-4 and TRBJ1-1; 7 bases agree with TRBD1. V was clipped by 2 bases and J by 0 bases; unmatched bases: 3. This CDR3 region has 15 residues. The CDR3 region is CASSLSGGLNTEAFF. CDR3 coding DNA: TGTGCCAGCAGTTTATCAGGGGGATTGAACACTGAAGCTTTCTTT.

This clonotype was observed many times. The J gene is TRBJ2-5, the V gene TRBV7-9; D unresolved. The CDR3 sequence is 15 residues long. V lost 1 base and J lost 2, with 11 bases in between. The germline gives CDR1 SEHNR, CDR2 FQNEAQ (reference sequence). CDR3 residues: CASSLEARRQETQYF. Written as DNA, the CDR3 is TGTGCCAGCAGCTTAGAGGCTCGTAGGCAAGAGACCCAGTACTTC.

The sample holds many counts of this clonotype. The chain combines TRBV20-1 with TRBJ2-2, with no clear D. CDR1 and CDR2 (germline): DFQATT, SNEGSKA (reference sequence). The CDR3 totals 16 residues. Deletions cut 0 bases from V and 5 bases from J, with 16 bases between. CDR3 sequence: CSARDYGVGLTGELFF. CDR3 coding DNA: TGCAGTGCTAGAGATTATGGTGTGGGGTTGACCGGGGAGCTGTTTTTT.

This clonotype was detected many times. This chain connects TRBV4-1 to TRBJ2-5; 10 bases line up with TRBD2. The CDR3 runs to 14 residues. Germline V gene sequence: CDR1 MGHRA, CDR2 YSYEKL. Unmatched junction bases numbered 3, after V lost 3 bases and J lost 5 bases. The CDR3 loop reads CASSQGLARETQYF. DNA of the CDR3: TGCGCCAGCAGCCAGGGACTAGCGCGTGAGACCCAGTACTTC.

This clonotype has at least ten counts. The J gene is TRBJ1-2, the V gene TRBV20-1; 7 positions agree with TRBD1. The V gene end was trimmed by 1 base and the J gene end by 6 bases; junction bases not matched to a gene: 5. CDR1 is DFQATT, CDR2 SNEGSKA, per germline (reference sequence). This CDR3 contains 13 residues. The CDR3 loop reads CSARGQGLNGYTF. For the CDR3, the DNA is TGCAGTGCTAGAGGACAGGGATTAAATGGCTACACCTTC.

About this clonotype itself: A much bigger clone sits one base away, suggesting this may be a read error. The chain has TRBV12-3 or TRBV12-4 and TRBJ2-2; 7 nucleotides align to TRBD2. The CDR3 length is 19 residues. The CDR3 region is CASCLTAGVWGGNTGELFF. CDR3 DNA sequence: TGTGCCAGCTGTTTAACCGCCGGGGTGTGGGGGGGAAACACCGGGGAGCTGTTTTTT.

This clonotype has at least ten counts. The gene calls are TRBV19 and TRBJ2-2, with TRBD2 matching over 10 bases. The CDR3 runs to 17 residues. The V gene end was trimmed by 2 bases and the J gene end by 3 bases; junction bases not matched to a gene: 6. Germline-derived CDR1 and CDR2 are LNHDA and SQIVND (reference sequence). Written as DNA, the CDR3 is TGTGCCAGTAGTATAAAAGCGGGAGGGTTGGACACCGGGGAGCTGTTTTTT. The encoded protein is CASSIKAGGLDTGELFF.

This clonotype was seen at least ten times. The V call is TRBV7-6, the J call TRBJ2-1; 12 bases map to TRBD2. The length of the CDR3 is 15 residues. Germline-derived CDR1 and CDR2 are SGHVS and FNYEAQ. V lost 3 bases, J lost 4 bases, and 1 base stayed unmatched. Here the CDR3 reads CASSLTSGGYNEQFF. CDR3 sequence (DNA): TGTGCCAGCAGCTTGACTAGCGGGGGTTACAATGAGCAGTTCTTC.

This clonotype was observed a handful of times. The chain recombines TRBV29-1 with TRBJ2-5; TRBD2 matches 9 bases. Germline V gene sequence: CDR1 SQVTM, CDR2 ANQGSEA. J gave up 5 bases and V 6 bases, and 4 bases lay outside the gene matches. The CDR3 length is 12 residues. Here the CDR3 DNA reads TGCAGCGTCCTTAGCGGGGGTGAGACCCAGTACTTC. Its protein product is CSVLSGGETQYF.

In this sample, this clonotype turned up many times. The chain recombines TRBV15 with TRBJ2-4, with D tentatively TRBD1 (6 bases). In germline, CDR1 is LNHNV, CDR2 YYDKDF (reference sequence). The CDR3 covers 16 residues. Trimming left V 3 bases short and J 4 bases short, with 16 bases between. The CDR3 protein is CATSRAIQGPKNIQYF. The CDR3 DNA sequence: TGTGCCACCAGCAGGGCAATACAGGGACCTAAAAACATTCAGTACTTC.

Ten or more counts support this clonotype. The chain recombines TRBV11-2 with TRBJ2-3, with no clear D. The germline CDR1 and CDR2 sequences are SGHAT and FQNNGV. The ends were cut back, 6 bases at V and 2 bases at J, with 15 bases in the middle. CDR3 length: 15 residues. CDR3 sequence: CASRRTVKATDTQYF. DNA for the CDR3: TGTGCCAGCAGACGAACGGTAAAGGCCACAGATACGCAGTATTTT.

This clonotype occurred many times. The chain has TRBV5-1 and TRBJ2-1; D is unclear. The length of the CDR3 is 16 residues. The germline CDR1 and CDR2 sequences are SGHRS and YFSETQ. V lost 1 base and J 0 bases, leaving 11 bases between the germline ends. CDR3 bases: TGCGCCAGCAGCTTGATTTCGGCCAGCTCCTACAATGAGCAGTTCTTC. It specifies CASSLISASSYNEQFF.

As for this clonotype: One end of the junction varies from germline; a read error may be responsible. The rearrangement links TRBV5-1 to TRBJ1-1, with D tentatively TRBD1 (5 bases). There are 14 residues in the CDR3. Per germline, CDR1 SGHRS and CDR2 YFSETQ. This chain's CDR3 is CASGQMTANTEAFF. In nucleotides, the CDR3 is TGCGCCAGCGGCCAGATGACAGCGAACACTGAGGCTTTCTTT.

This clonotype was observed at least ten times. For the CDR3, the DNA is TGTGCCAGCAGCTTAGCGGGGGGGCTAAAAGAGACCCAGTACTTC. Protein sequence: CASSLAGGLKETQYF. The chain carries TRBV7-2 and TRBJ2-5, with a possible D match to TRBD2 (7 bases). Germline CDR1 and CDR2: SGHTA and FQGNSA. CDR3 length equals 15 residues. Trimming left V 0 bases short and J 3 bases short, with 11 bases between.

This clonotype was counted ten times or more. The chain combines TRBV7-2 with TRBJ2-3; no definite D call. This CDR3 has 12 residues. V lost 4 bases to trimming and J lost 4 bases, with 6 bases between them. The germline CDR1 and CDR2 sequences are SGHTA and FQGNSA. The CDR3 is CASSSRADTQYF. As DNA, the CDR3 is TGTGCCAGCAGCTCTAGGGCAGATACGCAGTATTTT.

Ten or more counts support this clonotype. CDR3 in amino acids: CASSQRGTGPGNTIYF. As DNA, the CDR3 is TGCGCCAGCAGTCAAAGGGGGACAGGGCCTGGAAACACCATATATTTT. V gene TRBV5-1 combines with J gene TRBJ1-3, with 9 bases lining up with TRBD1. The CDR3 runs to 16 residues. CDR1 and CDR2 from the germline V gene are SGHRS and YFSETQ. After removal of 5 bases from V and 2 bases from J, the junction contained 8 bases not matched to a gene. The full variable domain, rest sourced from reference TRBV5-1 and TRBJ1-3, is KAGVTQTPRYLIKTRGQQVTLSCSPISGHRSVSWYQQTPGQGLQFLFEYFSETQRNKGNFPGRFSGRQFSNSRSEMNVSTLELGDSALYLCASSQRGTGPGNTIYFGEGSWLTVV.

This clonotype was counted ten times or more. The V call is TRBV6-1, the J call TRBJ2-1; TRBD2 aligns across 11 bases. The V gene end was trimmed by 5 bases and the J gene end by 3 bases; junction bases not matched to a gene: 3. The CDR3 contains 15 residues. The V gene's germline CDR1 is MNHNS and CDR2 SASEGT. The CDR3 here is CASSIAGGGYNEQFF. The CDR3, as DNA: TGTGCCAGCAGTATAGCGGGAGGGGGCTACAATGAGCAGTTCTTC.

This clonotype was counted at least ten times. The chain links TRBV5-1 to TRBJ2-1; TRBD2 matches 13 bases. This CDR3 region has 16 residues. V was pared by 0 bases and J by 7 bases, with 4 bases of the junction left unmatched. From germline, CDR1 is SGHRS and CDR2 YFSETQ. This CDR3 is CASSLALAGGLNEQFF. CDR3 nucleotides: TGCGCCAGCAGCTTGGCACTAGCGGGGGGGCTAAATGAGCAGTTCTTC.

This clonotype was counted at least ten times. This chain links TRBV2 with TRBJ2-3, with D hard to call. The CDR3 contains 15 residues. Germline CDR1 SNHLY, CDR2 FYNNEI. V gave up 6 bases and J gave up 0 bases, with 13 bases separating them. CDR3 protein: CASSTIPESTDTQYF. The CDR3 coding sequence is TGTGCCAGCAGCACCATCCCCGAAAGCACAGATACGCAGTATTTT.

This clonotype was observed at least ten times. V gene TRBV7-3 combines with J gene TRBJ2-2; no definite D call. Trimming removed 1 base from V and 1 base from J, with 7 bases in between. This CDR3 comprises 15 residues. In germline, CDR1 is SGHTA, CDR2 FQGTGA. The CDR3 sequence: CASSLNPGNTGELFF. The CDR3 DNA sequence: TGTGCCAGCAGCTTAAATCCCGGGAACACCGGGGAGCTGTTTTTT.

In its sample, this clonotype was seen many times. The V call is TRBV20-1, the J call TRBJ2-1; 12 nucleotides align to TRBD2. V gave up 0 bases and J gave up 7 bases; unmatched junction bases: 10. CDR1 is DFQATT and CDR2 is SNEGSKA in the germline V gene (reference sequence). The length of the CDR3 is 17 residues. The CDR3 region has the DNA TGCAGTGCTAGAGATCTCTTGAGGACTAGCGGGACGAATGAGCAGTTCTTC. Translation gives CSARDLLRTSGTNEQFF.